This T cell receptor (beta chain) was identified during a study of blood T cell repertoires in COVID-19. Whole-study context: Sites across the United States, Italy and Spain contributed samples from acute and convalescent COVID-19. PBMCs, B-cell-depleted T cells, or T cells were the source of the cDNA or gDNA that made up the material.

V lost 2 bases to trimming and J lost 15 bases, with 17 bases between them. Germline V gives CDR1 MGHRA, CDR2 YSYEKL. This CDR3 has 13 amino acids. The table came from immunoSEQ multiplex PCR; TCRdb's copy has only in-frame clones and leaves some out. The top ten hold approximately 0.77% of the sample, which has hundreds of thousands of clones, approximately 90% seen once. This TCR came from a man between 60 and 75 years old with COVID-19, enrolled during active disease. The source material was peripheral blood. The rearrangement uses TRBV4-1 and TRBJ2-1, with a possible D match to TRBD1 (8 bases). The CDR3 sequence is CASSQRQGRDVFF. Here the CDR3 DNA reads TGCGCCAGCAGCCAACGACAGGGGAGGGATGTGTTCTTC.